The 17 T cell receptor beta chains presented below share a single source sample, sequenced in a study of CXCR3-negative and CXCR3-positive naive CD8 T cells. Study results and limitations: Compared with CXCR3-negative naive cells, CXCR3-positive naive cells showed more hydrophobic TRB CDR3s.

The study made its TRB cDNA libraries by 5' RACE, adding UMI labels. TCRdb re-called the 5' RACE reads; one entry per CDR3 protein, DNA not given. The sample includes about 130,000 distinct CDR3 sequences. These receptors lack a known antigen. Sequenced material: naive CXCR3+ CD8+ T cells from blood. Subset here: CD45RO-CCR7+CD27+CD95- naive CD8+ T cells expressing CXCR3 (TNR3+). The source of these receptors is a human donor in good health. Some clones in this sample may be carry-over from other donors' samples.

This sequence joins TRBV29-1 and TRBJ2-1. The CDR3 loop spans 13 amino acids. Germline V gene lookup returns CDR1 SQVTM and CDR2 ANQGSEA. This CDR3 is CSSEVGNYNEQFF.

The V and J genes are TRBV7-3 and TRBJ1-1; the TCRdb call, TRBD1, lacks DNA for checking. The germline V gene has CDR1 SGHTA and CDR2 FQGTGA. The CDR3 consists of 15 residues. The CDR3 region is CASSLTPTGPAEAFF. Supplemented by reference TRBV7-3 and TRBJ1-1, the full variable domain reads GAGVSQTPSNKVTEKGKYVELRCDPISGHTALYWYRQSLGQGPEFLIYFQGTGAADDSGLPNDRFFAVRPEGSVSTLKIQRTERGDSAVYLCASSLTPTGPAEAFFGQGTRLTVV.

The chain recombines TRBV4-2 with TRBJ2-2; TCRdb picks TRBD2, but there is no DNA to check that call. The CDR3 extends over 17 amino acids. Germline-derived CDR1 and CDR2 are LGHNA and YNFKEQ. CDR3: CASSQLDNRRGTGELFF.

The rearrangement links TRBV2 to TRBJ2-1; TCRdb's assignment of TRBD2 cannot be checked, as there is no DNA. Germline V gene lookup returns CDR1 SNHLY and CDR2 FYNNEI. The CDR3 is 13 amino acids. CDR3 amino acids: CASSATIYNEQFF.

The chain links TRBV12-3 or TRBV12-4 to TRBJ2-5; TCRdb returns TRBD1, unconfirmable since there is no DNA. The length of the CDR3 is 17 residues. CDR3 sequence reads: CASSFAAGTGGEETQYF.

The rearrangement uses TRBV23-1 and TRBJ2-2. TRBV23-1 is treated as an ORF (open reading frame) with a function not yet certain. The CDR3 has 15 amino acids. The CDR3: CASSQFGVVTGEPFF.

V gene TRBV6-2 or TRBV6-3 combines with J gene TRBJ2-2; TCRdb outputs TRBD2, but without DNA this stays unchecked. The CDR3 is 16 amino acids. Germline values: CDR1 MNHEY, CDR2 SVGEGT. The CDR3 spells CASSYGSSANTGELFF.

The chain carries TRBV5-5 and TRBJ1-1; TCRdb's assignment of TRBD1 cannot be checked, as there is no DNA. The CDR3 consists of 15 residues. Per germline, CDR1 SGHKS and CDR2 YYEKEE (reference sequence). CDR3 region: CASSAWTGLGTEAFF.

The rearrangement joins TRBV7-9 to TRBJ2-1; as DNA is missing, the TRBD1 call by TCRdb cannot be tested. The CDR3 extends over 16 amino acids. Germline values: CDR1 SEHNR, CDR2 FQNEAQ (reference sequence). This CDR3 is CASSSYSGTGTNEQFF.

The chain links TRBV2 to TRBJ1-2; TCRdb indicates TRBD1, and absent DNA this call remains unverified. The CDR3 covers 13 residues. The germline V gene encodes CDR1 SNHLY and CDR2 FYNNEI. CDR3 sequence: CASSVGTGDGYTF.

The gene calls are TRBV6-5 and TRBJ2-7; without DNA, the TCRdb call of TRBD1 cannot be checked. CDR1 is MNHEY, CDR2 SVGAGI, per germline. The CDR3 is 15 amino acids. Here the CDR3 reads CASSYSSTGGVEHYF.

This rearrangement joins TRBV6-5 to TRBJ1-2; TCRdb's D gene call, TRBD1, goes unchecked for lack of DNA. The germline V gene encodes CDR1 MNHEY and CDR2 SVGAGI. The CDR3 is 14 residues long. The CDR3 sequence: CASNPGTVNYGYTF.

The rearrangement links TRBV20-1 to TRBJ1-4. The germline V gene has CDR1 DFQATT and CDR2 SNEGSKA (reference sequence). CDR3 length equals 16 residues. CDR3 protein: CSARDLIGGRPEKLFF.

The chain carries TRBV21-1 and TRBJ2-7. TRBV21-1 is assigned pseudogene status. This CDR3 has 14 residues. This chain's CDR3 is CASSLRGGLSEQYF.

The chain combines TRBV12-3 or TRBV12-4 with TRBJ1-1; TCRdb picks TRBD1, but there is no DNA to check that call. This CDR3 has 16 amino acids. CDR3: CASSSLLTGGYTEAFF.

The CDR3 is CASSVESVGTYNEQFF. This chain joins TRBV9 and TRBJ2-1; TCRdb outputs TRBD2, but without DNA this stays unchecked. The CDR3 has 16 residues. Looked up from germline, CDR1 is SGDLS and CDR2 is YYNGEE.

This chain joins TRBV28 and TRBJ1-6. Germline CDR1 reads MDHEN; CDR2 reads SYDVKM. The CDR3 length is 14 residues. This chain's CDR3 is CASSLRPWDSPLHF.